These T cell receptor beta chains were read from a single sample in a study of cytomegalovirus exposure and HLA in healthy donors. TCRdb keeps only in-frame clones here, not all; method: immunoSEQ multiplex PCR. The sample has 150,000 to 200,000 clones, roughly 80% seen once; the top ten hold roughly 2%. Sequenced material: PBMCs. These receptors originate from a female donor in good health and CMV-seronegative. Both conserved end residues are part of each CDR3. The D gene is left open where the match is weak. Rows may omit the clone size; those that give it use once, few, many or a size class.

CDR3 length,J gene,clone size,D gene,V gene,CDR3 protein,CDR3 DNA
13,TRBJ2-3,NA,TRBD1,TRBV7-8,CASSDRQGSTQYF,TGTGCCAGCAGCGACCGACAGGGGAGCACGCAGTATTTT
16,TRBJ2-5,NA,NA,TRBV6-6,CASSNPGPTRAETQYF,TGTGCCAGCAGCAACCCTGGGCCAACGAGGGCAGAGACCCAGTACTTC
14,TRBJ1-4,NA,NA,TRBV7-6,CASSLAPAEEKLFF,TGTGCCAGCAGCTTAGCGCCCGCCGAGGAAAAACTGTTTTTT
15,TRBJ2-2,NA,NA,TRBV7-9,CASGDTGKGTGELFF,TGTGCCAGCGGCGACACAGGGAAGGGCACCGGGGAGCTGTTTTTT
17,TRBJ2-1,few,TRBD1,TRBV7-7,CASSRSTGTGPYNEQFF,TGTGCCAGCAGCCGTAGTACCGGGACAGGGCCCTACAATGAGCAGTTCTTC
15,TRBJ2-7,NA,NA,TRBV30,CAWSVPGAHSYEQYF,TGTGCCTGGAGTGTACCAGGGGCCCACTCCTACGAGCAGTACTTC
17,TRBJ1-2,NA,TRBD1,TRBV18,CASSLETGRSGDYGYTF,TGTGCCAGCTCACTCGAGACAGGGCGTTCGGGGGACTATGGCTACACCTTC
11,TRBJ1-1,NA,TRBD1,TRBV2,CASRATGRAFF,TGTGCCAGCCGGGCGACAGGGAGGGCTTTCTTT
15,TRBJ1-6,NA,TRBD1,TRBV5-8,CASSQVTGGDSPLHF,TGTGCCAGCAGCCAAGTGACAGGGGGCGATTCACCCCTCCACTTT
13,TRBJ2-5,NA,NA,TRBV7-9,CASSFRGQETQYF,TGTGCCAGCAGCTTTCGAGGGCAAGAGACCCAGTACTTC
15,TRBJ1-5,NA,TRBD1,TRBV6-5,CASSADRGGDQPQHF,TGTGCCAGCAGTGCCGACAGGGGCGGGGATCAGCCCCAGCATTTT
15,TRBJ1-2,NA,TRBD1,TRBV5-1,CASSSTGTGGYGYTF,TGCGCCAGCAGCTCTACCGGGACAGGGGGGTATGGCTACACCTTC
15,TRBJ1-1,once,NA,TRBV12-2,CASRLGQVPESEAFF,TGTGCAAGTCGCTTAGGACAGGTGCCGGAGTCTGAAGCTTTCTTT
14,TRBJ2-2,NA,NA,TRBV7-9,CASRSGLDTGELFF,TGTGCCAGCAGGTCTGGACTTGACACCGGGGAGCTGTTTTTT
13,TRBJ1-5,NA,NA,TRBV6-1,CASNWGRNQPQHF,TGTGCCAGCAATTGGGGCAGAAATCAGCCCCAGCATTTT
14,TRBJ2-7,NA,TRBD1,TRBV5-1,CASSFGQGTDEQYF,TGCGCCAGCAGCTTCGGACAGGGAACGGACGAGCAGTACTTC
14,TRBJ2-3,NA,TRBD2,TRBV7-9,CASSLRLALDTQYF,TGTGCCAGCAGCTTACGACTAGCGTTGGATACGCAGTATTTT
13,TRBJ1-2,few,TRBD1,TRBV2,CASTGTGDYGYTF,TGTGCCAGCACCGGGACAGGGGACTATGGCTACACCTTC
16,TRBJ2-7,NA,TRBD1,TRBV18,CASSLWTGVTTYEQYF,TGTGCCAGCTCACTATGGACAGGGGTGACTACCTACGAGCAGTACTTC
14,TRBJ2-1,once,TRBD2,TRBV5-8,CASTRLAGGNEQFF,TGTGCCAGCACCCGACTAGCGGGAGGCAATGAGCAGTTCTTC
14,TRBJ1-6,NA,NA,TRBV27,CASSWGRNNSPLHF,TGTGCCAGCAGTTGGGGGAGGAATAATTCACCCCTCCACTTT
16,TRBJ1-3,once,NA,TRBV2,CASSEGTRQAGNTIYF,TGTGCCAGCAGTGAAGGGACTAGACAGGCTGGAAACACCATATATTTT
11,TRBJ1-3,NA,NA,TRBV30,CAWTAGNTIYF,TGTGCCTGGACGGCGGGGAACACCATATATTTT
16,TRBJ2-3,NA,TRBD2,TRBV9,CASSGLAGTSTDTQYF,TGTGCCAGCAGCGGACTAGCGGGGACTAGCACAGATACGCAGTATTTT
17,TRBJ1-2,once,TRBD1,TRBV19,CASSITPSRTGFYGYTF,TGTGCCAGTAGTATCACCCCCTCGAGGACAGGCTTCTATGGCTACACCTTC
15,TRBJ2-4,NA,NA,TRBV6-1,CASSEPGLAKNIQYF,TGTGCCAGCAGTGAACCGGGTCTAGCCAAAAACATTCAGTACTTC
12,TRBJ2-7,NA,NA,TRBV6-5,CASSRQGYEQYF,TGTGCCAGCAGTCGGCAGGGGTACGAGCAGTACTTC
13,TRBJ1-5,once,NA,TRBV6-5,CASSYRVGQPQHF,TGTGCCAGCAGTTACCGCGTCGGGCAGCCCCAGCATTTT
13,TRBJ2-7,NA,TRBD1,TRBV7-9,CASSDRDSYEQYF,TGTGCCAGCAGCGACAGGGACTCCTACGAGCAGTACTTC
13,TRBJ2-7,NA,TRBD1,TRBV5-1,CASSLRDSYEQYF,TGCGCCAGCAGCCTCCGGGACAGCTACGAGCAGTACTTC
15,TRBJ2-5,NA,TRBD2,TRBV2,CASSGVAGDQETQYF,TGTGCCAGCAGTGGTGTAGCGGGAGACCAAGAGACCCAGTACTTC
16,TRBJ2-5,NA,NA,TRBV5-1,CASSLGDGGIQETQYF,TGCGCCAGCAGCTTGGGTGACGGAGGGATCCAAGAGACCCAGTACTTC
17,TRBJ2-7,NA,TRBD1,TRBV7-6,CASSLAWARQGAGEQYF,TGTGCCAGCAGCTTAGCGTGGGCCCGACAGGGGGCGGGCGAGCAGTACTTC
16,TRBJ1-4,NA,NA,TRBV14,CASSQVLAGGDEKLFF,TGTGCCAGCAGCCAAGTTTTGGCAGGAGGTGATGAAAAACTGTTTTTT
15,TRBJ2-7,few,TRBD2,TRBV5-4,CASSFLSGSPYEQYF,TGTGCCAGCAGCTTCCTTAGCGGGAGCCCCTACGAGCAGTACTTC
15,TRBJ2-1,NA,NA,TRBV9,CASSRDRNFDNEQFF,TGTGCCAGCAGCCGTGACAGAAACTTCGACAATGAGCAGTTCTTC
14,TRBJ2-3,few,NA,TRBV7-9,CASSFEGLSDTQYF,TGTGCCAGCAGCTTTGAGGGCCTATCAGATACGCAGTATTTT
16,TRBJ2-2,NA,TRBD2,TRBV7-8,CASSLREGTNTGELFF,TGTGCCAGCAGCTTACGGGAGGGGACTAACACCGGGGAGCTGTTTTTT
15,TRBJ1-1,few,TRBD1,TRBV5-4,CASRRTGGANTEAFF,TGTGCCAGCAGACGGACAGGGGGCGCGAACACTGAAGCTTTCTTT
14,TRBJ1-1,NA,NA,TRBV6-5,CASSVGGLNTEAFF,TGTGCCAGCTCGGTGGGAGGCCTAAACACTGAAGCTTTCTTT
15,TRBJ2-1,few,NA,TRBV5-5,CASSQDQESYNEQFF,TGCGCCAGCAGCCAAGACCAGGAATCCTACAATGAGCAGTTCTTC
14,TRBJ2-7,NA,NA,TRBV7-8,CASSFSGFRYEQYF,TGTGCCAGCAGCTTTTCCGGTTTCCGCTACGAGCAGTACTTC
15,TRBJ1-1,NA,NA,TRBV5-5,CASSLSLARGQVAFF,TGTGCCAGCAGCTTGAGTCTGGCGCGAGGGCAAGTAGCTTTCTTT
12,TRBJ1-2,NA,TRBD1,TRBV19,CALGQGAGGYTF,TGTGCCCTCGGACAGGGGGCTGGGGGCTACACCTTC
12,TRBJ2-5,NA,NA,TRBV4-1,CASSQDRTTQYF,TGCGCCAGCAGCCAAGATCGGACAACCCAGTACTTC
12,TRBJ1-2,NA,NA,TRBV6-5,CASSSLYYGYTF,TGTGCCAGCAGTTCCCTTTATTATGGCTACACCTTC
14,TRBJ2-1,NA,TRBD1,TRBV29-1,CSARWGTGNNEQFF,TGCAGCGCCCGGTGGGGGACAGGGAACAATGAGCAGTTCTTC
15,TRBJ2-1,NA,TRBD2,TRBV7-6,CASSSQMGGTNEQFF,TGTGCCAGCAGCTCACAAATGGGGGGGACCAATGAGCAGTTCTTC
18,TRBJ2-2,once,NA,TRBV21-1,CASSRVAGQGANTGELFF,TGTGCCAGCAGCAGGGTAGCCGGACAGGGGGCTAACACCGGGGAGCTGTTTTTT
15,TRBJ1-1,NA,TRBD1,TRBV9,CASSVAGQGHTEAFF,TGTGCCAGCAGCGTAGCTGGACAGGGTCACACTGAAGCTTTCTTT
13,TRBJ1-2,once,NA,TRBV30,CAWSAQFNYGYTF,TGTGCCTGGAGTGCACAGTTTAACTATGGCTACACCTTC